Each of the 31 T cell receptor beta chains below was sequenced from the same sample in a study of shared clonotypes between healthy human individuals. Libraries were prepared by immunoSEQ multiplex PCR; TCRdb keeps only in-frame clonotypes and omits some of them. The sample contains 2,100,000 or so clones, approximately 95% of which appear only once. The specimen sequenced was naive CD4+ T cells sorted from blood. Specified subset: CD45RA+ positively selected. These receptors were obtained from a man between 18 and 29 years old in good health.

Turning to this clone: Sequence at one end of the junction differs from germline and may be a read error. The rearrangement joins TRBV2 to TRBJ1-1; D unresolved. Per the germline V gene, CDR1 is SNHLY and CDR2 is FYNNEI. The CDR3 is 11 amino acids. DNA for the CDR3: TGTGCCAGCAGTGAAGCGCTTCGACCGCTCTTT. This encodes CASSEALRPLF.

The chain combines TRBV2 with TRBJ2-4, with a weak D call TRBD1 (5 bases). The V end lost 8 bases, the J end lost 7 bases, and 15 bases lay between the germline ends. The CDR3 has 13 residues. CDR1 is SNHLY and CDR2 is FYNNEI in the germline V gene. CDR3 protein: CASGQGVGNIQYF. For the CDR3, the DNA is TGTGCCAGCGGGCAAGGGGTGGGTAACATTCAGTACTTC.

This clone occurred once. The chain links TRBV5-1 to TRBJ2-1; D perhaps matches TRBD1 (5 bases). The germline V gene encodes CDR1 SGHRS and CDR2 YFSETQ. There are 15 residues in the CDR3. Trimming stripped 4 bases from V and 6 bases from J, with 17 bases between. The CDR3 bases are TGCGCCAGCAGCCCGGAGACAGCGTTTTCCAATGAGCAGTTCTTC. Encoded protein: CASSPETAFSNEQFF.

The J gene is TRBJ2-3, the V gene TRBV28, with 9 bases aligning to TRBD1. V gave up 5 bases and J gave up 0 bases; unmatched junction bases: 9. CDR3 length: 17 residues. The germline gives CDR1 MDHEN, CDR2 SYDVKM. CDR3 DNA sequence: TGTGCCAGCAGTGACGGGACAGGGTACCCTAGCACAGATACGCAGTATTTT. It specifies CASSDGTGYPSTDTQYF.

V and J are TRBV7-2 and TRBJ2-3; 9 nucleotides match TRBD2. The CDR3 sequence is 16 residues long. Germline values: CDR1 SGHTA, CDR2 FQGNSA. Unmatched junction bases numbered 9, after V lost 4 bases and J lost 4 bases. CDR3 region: CASSSGTSRLADTQYF. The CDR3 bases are TGTGCCAGCAGCTCCGGGACTAGCCGGTTGGCAGATACGCAGTATTTT.

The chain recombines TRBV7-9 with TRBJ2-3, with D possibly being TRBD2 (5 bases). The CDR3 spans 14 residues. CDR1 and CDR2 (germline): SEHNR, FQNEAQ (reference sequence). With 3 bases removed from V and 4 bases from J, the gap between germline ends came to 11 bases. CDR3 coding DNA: TGTGCCAGCAGCTTCCGACTGGGAGCAGATACGCAGTATTTT. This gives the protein CASSFRLGADTQYF. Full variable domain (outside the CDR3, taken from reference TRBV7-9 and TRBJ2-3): DTGVSQNPRHKITKRGQNVTFRCDPISEHNRLYWYRQTLGQGPEFLTYFQNEAQLEKSRLLSDRFSAERPKGSFSTLEIQRTEQGDSAMYLCASSFRLGADTQYFGPGTRLTVL.

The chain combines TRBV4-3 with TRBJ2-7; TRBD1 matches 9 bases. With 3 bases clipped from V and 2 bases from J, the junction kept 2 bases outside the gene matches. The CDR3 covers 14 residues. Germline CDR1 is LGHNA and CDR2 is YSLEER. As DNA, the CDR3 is TGCGCCAGCAGCCACGGGACAGGGACCTACGAGCAGTACTTC. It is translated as CASSHGTGTYEQYF.

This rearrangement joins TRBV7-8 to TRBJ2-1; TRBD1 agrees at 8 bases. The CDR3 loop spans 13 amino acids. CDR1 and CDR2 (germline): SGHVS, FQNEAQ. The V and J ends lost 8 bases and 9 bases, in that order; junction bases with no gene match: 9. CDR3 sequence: CASGGQGGGEQFF. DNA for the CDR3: TGTGCCAGCGGAGGACAGGGTGGCGGTGAGCAGTTCTTC. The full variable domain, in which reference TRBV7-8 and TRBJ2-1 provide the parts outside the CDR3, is GAGVSQSPRYKVAKRGQDVALRCDPISGHVSLFWYQQALGQGPEFLTYFQNEAQLDKSGLPSDRFFAERPEGSVSTLKIQRTQQEDSAVYLCASGGQGGGEQFFGPGTRLTVL.

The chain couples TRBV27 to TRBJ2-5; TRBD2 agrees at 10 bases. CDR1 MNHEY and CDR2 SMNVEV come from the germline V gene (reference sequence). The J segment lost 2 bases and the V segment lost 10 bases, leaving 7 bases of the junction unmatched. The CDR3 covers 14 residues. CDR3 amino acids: CATAGLAKQETQYF. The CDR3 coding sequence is TGTGCCACCGCGGGACTAGCGAAGCAAGAGACCCAGTACTTC.

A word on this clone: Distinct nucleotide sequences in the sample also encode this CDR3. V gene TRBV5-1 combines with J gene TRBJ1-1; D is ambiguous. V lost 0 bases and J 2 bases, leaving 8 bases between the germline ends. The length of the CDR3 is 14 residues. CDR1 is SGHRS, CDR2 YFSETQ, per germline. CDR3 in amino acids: CASSLGQFNTEAFF. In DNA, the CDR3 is TGCGCCAGCAGCTTGGGACAATTTAACACTGAAGCTTTCTTT.

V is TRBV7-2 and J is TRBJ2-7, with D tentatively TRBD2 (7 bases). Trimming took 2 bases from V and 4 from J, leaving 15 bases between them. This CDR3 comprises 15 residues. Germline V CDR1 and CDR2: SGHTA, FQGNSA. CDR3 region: CASSLRPGGQYEQYF. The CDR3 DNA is TGTGCCAGCAGCTTAAGGCCCGGGGGGCAGTACGAGCAGTACTTC.

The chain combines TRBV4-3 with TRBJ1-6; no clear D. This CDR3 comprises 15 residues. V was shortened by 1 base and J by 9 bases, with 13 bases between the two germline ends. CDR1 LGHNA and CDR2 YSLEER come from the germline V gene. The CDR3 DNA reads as TGCGCCAGCAGCCAAGTAGGGCGGTCCGGTTCACCCCTCCACTTT. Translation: CASSQVGRSGSPLHF.

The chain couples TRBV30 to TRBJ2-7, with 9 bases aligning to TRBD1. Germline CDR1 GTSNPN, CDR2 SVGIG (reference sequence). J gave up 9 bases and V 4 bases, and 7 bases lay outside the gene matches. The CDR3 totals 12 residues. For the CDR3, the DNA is TGTGCCTGGAAGGGACAGGGCAAGCGGCAGTACTTC. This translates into CAWKGQGKRQYF.

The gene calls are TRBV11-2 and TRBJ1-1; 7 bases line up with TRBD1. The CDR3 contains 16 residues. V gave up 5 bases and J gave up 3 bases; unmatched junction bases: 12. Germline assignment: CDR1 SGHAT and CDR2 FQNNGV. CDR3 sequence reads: CASSLHRGRWYTEAFF. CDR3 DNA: TGTGCCAGCAGCCTACACAGGGGCCGGTGGTACACTGAAGCTTTCTTT.

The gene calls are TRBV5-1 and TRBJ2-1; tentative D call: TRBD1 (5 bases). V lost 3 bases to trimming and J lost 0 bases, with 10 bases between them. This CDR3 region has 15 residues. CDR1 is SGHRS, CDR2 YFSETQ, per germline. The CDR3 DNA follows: TGCGCCAGCAGCTCGGACAAAATCTCCTACAATGAGCAGTTCTTC. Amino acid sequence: CASSSDKISYNEQFF.

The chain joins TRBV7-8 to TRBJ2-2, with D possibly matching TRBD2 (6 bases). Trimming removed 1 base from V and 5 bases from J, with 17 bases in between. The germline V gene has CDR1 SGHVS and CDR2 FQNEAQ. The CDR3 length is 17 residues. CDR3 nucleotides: TGTGCCAGCAGCTTAGGGATTAGGGCGGAGGGGACCGGGGAGCTGTTTTTT. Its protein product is CASSLGIRAEGTGELFF.

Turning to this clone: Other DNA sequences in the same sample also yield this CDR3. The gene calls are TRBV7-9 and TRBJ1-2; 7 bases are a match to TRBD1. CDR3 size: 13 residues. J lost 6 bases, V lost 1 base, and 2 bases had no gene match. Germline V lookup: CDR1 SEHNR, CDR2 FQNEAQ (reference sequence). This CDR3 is CASSLVTGDGYTF. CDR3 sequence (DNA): TGTGCCAGCAGCTTAGTAACAGGGGATGGCTACACCTTC. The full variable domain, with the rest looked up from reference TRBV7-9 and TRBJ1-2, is DTGVSQNPRHKITKRGQNVTFRCDPISEHNRLYWYRQTLGQGPEFLTYFQNEAQLEKSRLLSDRFSAERPKGSFSTLEIQRTEQGDSAMYLCASSLVTGDGYTFGSGTRLTVV.

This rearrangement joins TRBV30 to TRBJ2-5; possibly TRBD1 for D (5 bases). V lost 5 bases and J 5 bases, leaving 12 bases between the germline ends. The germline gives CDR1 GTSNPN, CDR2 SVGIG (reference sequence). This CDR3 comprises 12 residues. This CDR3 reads CAWSEGAETQYF. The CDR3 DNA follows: TGTGCCTGGTCGGAAGGGGCCGAGACCCAGTACTTC.

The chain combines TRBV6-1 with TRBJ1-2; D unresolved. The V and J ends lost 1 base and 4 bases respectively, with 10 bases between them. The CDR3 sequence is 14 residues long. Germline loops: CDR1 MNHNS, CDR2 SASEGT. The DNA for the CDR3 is TGTGCCAGCAGTGAAGACGTCAGGAGCTATGGCTACACCTTC. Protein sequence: CASSEDVRSYGYTF.

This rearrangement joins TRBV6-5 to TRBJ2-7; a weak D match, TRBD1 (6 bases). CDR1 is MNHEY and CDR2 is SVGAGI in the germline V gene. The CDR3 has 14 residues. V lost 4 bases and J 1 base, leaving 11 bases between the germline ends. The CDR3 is CASSLYRESYEQYF. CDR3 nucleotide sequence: TGTGCCAGCAGTTTATACAGGGAGTCCTACGAGCAGTACTTC.

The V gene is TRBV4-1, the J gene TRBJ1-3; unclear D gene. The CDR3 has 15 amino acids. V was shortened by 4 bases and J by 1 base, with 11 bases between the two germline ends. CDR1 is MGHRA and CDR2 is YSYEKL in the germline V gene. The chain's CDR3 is CASSLPDESGNTIYF. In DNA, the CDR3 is TGCGCCAGCAGCCTCCCGGACGAGTCTGGAAACACCATATATTTT.

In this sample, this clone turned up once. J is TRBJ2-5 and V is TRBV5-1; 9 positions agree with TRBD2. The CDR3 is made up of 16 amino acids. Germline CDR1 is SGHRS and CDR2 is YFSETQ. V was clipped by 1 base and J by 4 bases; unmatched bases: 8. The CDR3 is CASSLRLAGAAETQYF. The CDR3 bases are TGCGCCAGCAGCTTGAGATTAGCGGGAGCGGCAGAGACCCAGTACTTC.

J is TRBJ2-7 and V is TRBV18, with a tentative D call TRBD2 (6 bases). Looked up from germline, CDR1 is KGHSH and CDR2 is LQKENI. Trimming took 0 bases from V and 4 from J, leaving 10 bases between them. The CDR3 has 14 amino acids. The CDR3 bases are TGTGCCAGCTCACCACCGTGGAGGGATTACGAGCAGTACTTC. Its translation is CASSPPWRDYEQYF.

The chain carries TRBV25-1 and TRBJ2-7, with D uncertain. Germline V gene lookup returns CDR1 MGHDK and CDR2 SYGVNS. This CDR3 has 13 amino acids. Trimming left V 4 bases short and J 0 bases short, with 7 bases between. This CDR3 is CASSAPISYEQYF. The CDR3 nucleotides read TGTGCCAGCAGTGCACCGATCTCCTACGAGCAGTACTTC.

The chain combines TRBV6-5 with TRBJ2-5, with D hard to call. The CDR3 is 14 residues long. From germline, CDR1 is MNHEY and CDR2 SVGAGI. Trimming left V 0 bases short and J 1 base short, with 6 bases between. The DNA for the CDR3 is TGTGCCAGCAGTTACTCGATTAGCCAAGAGACCCAGTACTTC. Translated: CASSYSISQETQYF.

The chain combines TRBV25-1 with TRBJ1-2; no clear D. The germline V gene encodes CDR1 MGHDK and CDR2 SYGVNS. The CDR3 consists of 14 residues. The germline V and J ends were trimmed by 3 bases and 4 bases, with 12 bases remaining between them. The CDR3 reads CASSDPWWSYGYTF. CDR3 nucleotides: TGTGCCAGCAGTGACCCCTGGTGGAGCTATGGCTACACCTTC.

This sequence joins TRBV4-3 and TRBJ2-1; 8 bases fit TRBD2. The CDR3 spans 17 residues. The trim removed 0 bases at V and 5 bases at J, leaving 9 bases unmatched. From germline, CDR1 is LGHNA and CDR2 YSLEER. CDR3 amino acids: CASSQDPPGSGDNEQFF. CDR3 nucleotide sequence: TGCGCCAGCAGCCAAGATCCGCCTGGTAGCGGGGACAATGAGCAGTTCTTC.

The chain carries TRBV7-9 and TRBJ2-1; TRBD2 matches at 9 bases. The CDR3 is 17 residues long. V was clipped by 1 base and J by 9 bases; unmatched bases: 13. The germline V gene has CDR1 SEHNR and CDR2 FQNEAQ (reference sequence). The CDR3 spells CASSLEGRASGDSEQFF. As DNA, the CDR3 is TGTGCCAGCAGCTTAGAAGGGCGGGCTAGCGGGGATAGTGAGCAGTTCTTC.

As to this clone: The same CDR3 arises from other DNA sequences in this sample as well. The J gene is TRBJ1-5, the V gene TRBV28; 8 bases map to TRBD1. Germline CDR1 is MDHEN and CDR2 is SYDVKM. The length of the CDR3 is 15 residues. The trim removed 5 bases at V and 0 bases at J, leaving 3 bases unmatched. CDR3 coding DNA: TGTGCCAGCAGTCCGGGGACAGGTAGCAATCAGCCCCAGCATTTT. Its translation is CASSPGTGSNQPQHF.

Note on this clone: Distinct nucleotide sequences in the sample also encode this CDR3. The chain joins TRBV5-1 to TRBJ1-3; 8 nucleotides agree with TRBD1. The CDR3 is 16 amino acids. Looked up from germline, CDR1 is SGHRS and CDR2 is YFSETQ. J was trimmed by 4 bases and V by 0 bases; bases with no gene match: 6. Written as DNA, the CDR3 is TGCGCCAGCAGCTTGGAAGCAGGGGGCACAGGAAACACCATATATTTT. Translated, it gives CASSLEAGGTGNTIYF.

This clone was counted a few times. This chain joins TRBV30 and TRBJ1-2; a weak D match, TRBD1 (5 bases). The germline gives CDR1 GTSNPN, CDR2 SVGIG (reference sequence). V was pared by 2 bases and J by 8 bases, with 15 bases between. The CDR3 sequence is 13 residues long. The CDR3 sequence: CAWSLSAGLGYTF. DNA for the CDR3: TGTGCCTGGAGTCTGTCGGCAGGGCTAGGCTACACCTTC.